The present TCR beta chain was sequenced within a study of blood T cell repertoires in COVID-19. Study summary: T cells, B-cell-depleted T cells, or PBMCs supplied cDNA or gDNA.

This CDR3 spans 12 amino acids. From germline, CDR1 is SQVTM and CDR2 ANQGSEA. V lost 4 bases, J lost 4 bases, and 8 bases lay in between. As originally analysed: Counts of nucleated cells, estimated from reference gene primer amplification, were obtained. TCRdb's copy holds only in-frame clones and misses some; the assay was immunoSEQ multiplex PCR. That table supplies the V and J calls and clone size; D and trimming were determined from the DNA. The sample includes some 170,000 clones, approximately 85% of them seen just once. The material sequenced was peripheral blood. The clonotype originates from a woman aged 55-69 years with acute or convalescent COVID-19. The V gene is TRBV29-1, the J gene TRBJ2-1; D is ambiguous. In DNA, the CDR3 is TGCAGCGTTGTCTGGCGGTACAATGAGCAGTTCTTC. It translates to CSVVWRYNEQFF.